This passage covers 10 T cell receptor beta chains from one sample sequenced in a study of shared clonotypes between healthy human individuals. Assay: immunoSEQ multiplex PCR; the TCRdb copy retains only in-frame clones and omits some. The table has about 1.1 million clones, 78% seen once; the top ten hold about 0.52%. Sequencing used memory CD4+ T cells from PBMCs. Subset meaning: CD45RA-negative fraction. Receptors were obtained from a man between 18 and 29 years old in good health. Some clones in this sample may be carry-over from other donors' samples.

The rearrangement uses TRBV7-9 and TRBJ2-5; 9 bases agree with TRBD2. This CDR3 region has 16 residues. Germline V gene lookup returns CDR1 SEHNR and CDR2 FQNEAQ (reference sequence). The ends lost 1 base at V and 1 base at J; junction bases unmatched: 4. CDR3 protein: CASSLGLAGPQETQYF. In nucleotides, the CDR3 is TGTGCCAGCAGCTTAGGGCTAGCGGGACCCCAAGAGACCCAGTACTTC.

This chain's CDR3 is CAWSALRTSGRAVTDTQYF. CDR3 nucleotides: TGTGCCTGGAGTGCCCTTAGGACTAGCGGGAGGGCCGTAACAGATACGCAGTATTTT. V usage is TRBV30 and J usage is TRBJ2-3, with 15 bases that match TRBD2. CDR3 length equals 19 residues. Germline trimming cut 1 base from V and 3 bases from J; bases unmatched to any gene: 11. Germline loops: CDR1 GTSNPN, CDR2 SVGIG (reference sequence).

Notes on this clone: Other nucleotide sequences from this sample produce the same CDR3. The chain has TRBV5-1 and TRBJ2-5, with a possible D match to TRBD1 (6 bases). CDR3 length: 15 amino acids. V was trimmed by 0 bases and J by 2 bases, leaving 11 bases between them. Germline-derived CDR1 and CDR2 are SGHRS and YFSETQ. The CDR3 region is CASSLVGTRQETQYF. The CDR3, as DNA: TGCGCCAGCAGCTTGGTTGGGACACGACAAGAGACCCAGTACTTC.

The rearrangement links TRBV7-2 to TRBJ2-1, with TRBD2 matching over 8 bases. Trimming took 5 bases from V and 7 from J; bases not matched to a gene: 10. CDR3 length: 15 amino acids. CDR1 and CDR2 from the germline V gene are SGHTA and FQGNSA. CDR3 loop: CASSPASGWRNEQFF. DNA of the CDR3: TGTGCCAGCAGCCCAGCTAGCGGGTGGAGGAATGAGCAGTTCTTC.

The V gene is TRBV29-1, the J gene TRBJ1-2; 9 bases are a match to TRBD1. This CDR3 contains 14 residues. The germline V gene has CDR1 SQVTM and CDR2 ANQGSEA. After removal of 4 bases from V and 3 bases from J, the junction contained 6 bases not matched to a gene. The CDR3 region has the DNA TGCAGCGTTGGGGCTACAGGGGGCGACTATGGCTACACCTTC. It specifies CSVGATGGDYGYTF.

The chain couples TRBV27 to TRBJ2-7, with 9 bases lining up with TRBD2. The CDR3 extends over 15 amino acids. Germline V gene sequence: CDR1 MNHEY, CDR2 SMNVEV (reference sequence). V trimming: 5 bases; J trimming: 2 bases; junction bases outside the gene matches: 7. The CDR3 DNA is TGTGCCAGCAGTCCGAGCGGGAGGTACGCCTACGAGCAGTACTTC. It codes for CASSPSGRYAYEQYF.

The chain recombines TRBV5-1 with TRBJ2-7; no clear D gene. Trimming took 2 bases from V and 6 from J, leaving 12 bases between them. The CDR3 covers 13 residues. Germline values: CDR1 SGHRS, CDR2 YFSETQ. This chain's CDR3 is CASSLVVSGEQYF. The CDR3, as DNA: TGCGCCAGCAGCTTAGTTGTCTCGGGCGAGCAGTACTTC.

This clone was counted a single time. The chain recombines TRBV28 with TRBJ2-7; perhaps TRBD1 as D (6 bases). The ends were cut back, 5 bases at V and 2 bases at J, with 13 bases in the middle. Germline assignment: CDR1 MDHEN and CDR2 SYDVKM. CDR3 length: 14 residues. CDR3 nucleotides: TGTGCCAGCAGTCAGGGACACCTTCCCTACGAGCAGTACTTC. As protein: CASSQGHLPYEQYF.

This clone was seen at least ten times. The genes are TRBV11-3 and TRBJ2-2, with no clear D. The germline gives CDR1 SGHNT, CDR2 YENEEA. The CDR3 is 16 residues long. Trimming took off 0 bases at V and 7 bases at J, with 15 bases between the two ends. CDR3 in DNA: TGTGCCAGCAGCTTAGATCAGCTGAGGAAAGGCGGGGAGCTGTTTTTT. Amino acids: CASSLDQLRKGGELFF.

This chain uses TRBV10-3 with TRBJ2-7, with D possibly being TRBD2 (6 bases). Trimming shortened V by 7 bases and J by 7 bases, and 17 bases separated the two germline ends. This CDR3 is built from 13 residues. Germline V gene data show CDR1 as ENHRY and CDR2 as SYGVKD. CDR3 nucleotide sequence: TGTGCCATCACCGGAAACATGGGACTGGAGCAGTACTTC. Its protein is CAITGNMGLEQYF.